This T cell receptor (beta chain) derives from a study of blood T cells in healthy people across ages. This CDR3 contains 16 residues. Germline V gene sequence: CDR1 SGDLS, CDR2 YYNGEE. Peripheral blood from each donor was collected in a volume of roughly 9.8 milliliters. A second PCR of roughly 7 to 11 cycles used a sample-barcoded 5' primer and a J-beta primer mix. In TCRdb, the 5' RACE reads were re-called with MiXCR into one record per CDR3 protein. The data hold 600,000 or so distinct CDR3 sequences, with about 30% observed a single time. This clonotype has more than one count but fewer than ten. One junction end does not reproduce the germline sequence, and a read error may be involved.

The receptor was isolated from a woman older than 75 in good health. Material for sequencing was blood. The chain uses TRBV9 and TRBJ2-3; the match to TRBD2 covers 10 bases. The CDR3 loop is CASSVLAGGLPDMQYF. In DNA, the CDR3 is TGTGCCAGCAGCGTCTTAGCGGGGGGATTGCCAGATATGCAGTATTTT. Looking up the rest from reference TRBV9 and TRBJ2-3 gives the full variable domain: DSGVTQTPKHLITATGQRVTLRCSPRSGDLSVYWYQQSLDQGLQFLIQYYNGEERAKGNILERFSAQQFPDLHSELNLSSLELGDSALYFCASSVLAGGLPDMQYFGPGTRLTVL.